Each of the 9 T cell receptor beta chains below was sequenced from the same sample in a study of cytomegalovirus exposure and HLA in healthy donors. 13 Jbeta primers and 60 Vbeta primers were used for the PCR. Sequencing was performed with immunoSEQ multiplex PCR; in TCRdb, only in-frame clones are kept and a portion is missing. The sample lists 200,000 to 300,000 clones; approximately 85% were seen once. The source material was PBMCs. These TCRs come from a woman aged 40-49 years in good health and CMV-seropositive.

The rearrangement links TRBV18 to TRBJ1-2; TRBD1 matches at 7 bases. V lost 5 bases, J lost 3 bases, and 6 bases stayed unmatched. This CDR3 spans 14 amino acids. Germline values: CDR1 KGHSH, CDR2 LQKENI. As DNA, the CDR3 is TGTGCCAGCTCATCCGACAGGGAGTACTATGGCTACACCTTC. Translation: CASSSDREYYGYTF.

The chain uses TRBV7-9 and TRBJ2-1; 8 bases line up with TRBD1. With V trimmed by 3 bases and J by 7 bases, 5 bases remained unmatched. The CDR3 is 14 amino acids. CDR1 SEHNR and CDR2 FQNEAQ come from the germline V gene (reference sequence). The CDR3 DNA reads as TGTGCCAGCAGCTTTTATGGACAGGGTAATGAGCAGTTCTTC. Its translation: CASSFYGQGNEQFF.

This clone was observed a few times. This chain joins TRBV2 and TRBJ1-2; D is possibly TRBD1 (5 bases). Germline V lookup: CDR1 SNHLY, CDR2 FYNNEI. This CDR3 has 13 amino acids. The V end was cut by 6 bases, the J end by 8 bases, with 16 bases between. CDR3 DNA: TGTGCCAGCAGACTACAGGCGGTGGGGGGCTACACCTTC. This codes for CASRLQAVGGYTF.

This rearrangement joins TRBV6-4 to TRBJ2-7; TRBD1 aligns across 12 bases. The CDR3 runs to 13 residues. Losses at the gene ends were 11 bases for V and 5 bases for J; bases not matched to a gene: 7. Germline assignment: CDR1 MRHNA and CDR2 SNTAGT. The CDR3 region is CARTRDRGHEQYF. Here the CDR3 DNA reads TGTGCCCGCACCCGGGACAGGGGGCACGAGCAGTACTTC.

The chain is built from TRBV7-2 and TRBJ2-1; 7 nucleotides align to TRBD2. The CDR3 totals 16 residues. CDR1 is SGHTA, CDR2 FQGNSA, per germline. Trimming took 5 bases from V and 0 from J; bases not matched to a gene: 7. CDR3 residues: CASSTRTRGSYNEQFF. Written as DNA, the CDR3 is TGTGCCAGCAGCACTAGGACTAGAGGCTCCTACAATGAGCAGTTCTTC.

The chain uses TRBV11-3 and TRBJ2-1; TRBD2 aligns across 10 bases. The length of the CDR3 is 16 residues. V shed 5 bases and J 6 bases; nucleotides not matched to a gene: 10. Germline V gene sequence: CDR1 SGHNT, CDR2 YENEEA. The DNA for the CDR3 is TGTGCCAGCAGCCGGATAGCGGGAGGACGGCTCAATGAGCAGTTCTTC. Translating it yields CASSRIAGGRLNEQFF.

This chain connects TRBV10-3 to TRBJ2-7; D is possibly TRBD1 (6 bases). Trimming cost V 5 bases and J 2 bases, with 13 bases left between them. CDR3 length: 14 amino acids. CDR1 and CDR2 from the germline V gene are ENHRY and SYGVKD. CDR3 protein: CAISSPGHAYEQYF. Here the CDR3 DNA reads TGTGCCATCAGTTCTCCGGGACATGCCTACGAGCAGTACTTC.

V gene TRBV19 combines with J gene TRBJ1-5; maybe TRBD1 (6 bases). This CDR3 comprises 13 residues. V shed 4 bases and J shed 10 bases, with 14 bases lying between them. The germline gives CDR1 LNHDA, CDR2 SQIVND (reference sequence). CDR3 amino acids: CASSTGEQSPQHF. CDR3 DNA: TGTGCCAGTAGTACAGGGGAGCAATCACCCCAGCATTTT.

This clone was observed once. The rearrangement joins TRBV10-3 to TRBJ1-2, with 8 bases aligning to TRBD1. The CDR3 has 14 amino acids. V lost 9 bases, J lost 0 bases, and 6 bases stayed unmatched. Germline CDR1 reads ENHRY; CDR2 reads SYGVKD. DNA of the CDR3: TGTGCCATTAGTACAGGGGGAGCTAACTATGGCTACACCTTC. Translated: CAISTGGANYGYTF.